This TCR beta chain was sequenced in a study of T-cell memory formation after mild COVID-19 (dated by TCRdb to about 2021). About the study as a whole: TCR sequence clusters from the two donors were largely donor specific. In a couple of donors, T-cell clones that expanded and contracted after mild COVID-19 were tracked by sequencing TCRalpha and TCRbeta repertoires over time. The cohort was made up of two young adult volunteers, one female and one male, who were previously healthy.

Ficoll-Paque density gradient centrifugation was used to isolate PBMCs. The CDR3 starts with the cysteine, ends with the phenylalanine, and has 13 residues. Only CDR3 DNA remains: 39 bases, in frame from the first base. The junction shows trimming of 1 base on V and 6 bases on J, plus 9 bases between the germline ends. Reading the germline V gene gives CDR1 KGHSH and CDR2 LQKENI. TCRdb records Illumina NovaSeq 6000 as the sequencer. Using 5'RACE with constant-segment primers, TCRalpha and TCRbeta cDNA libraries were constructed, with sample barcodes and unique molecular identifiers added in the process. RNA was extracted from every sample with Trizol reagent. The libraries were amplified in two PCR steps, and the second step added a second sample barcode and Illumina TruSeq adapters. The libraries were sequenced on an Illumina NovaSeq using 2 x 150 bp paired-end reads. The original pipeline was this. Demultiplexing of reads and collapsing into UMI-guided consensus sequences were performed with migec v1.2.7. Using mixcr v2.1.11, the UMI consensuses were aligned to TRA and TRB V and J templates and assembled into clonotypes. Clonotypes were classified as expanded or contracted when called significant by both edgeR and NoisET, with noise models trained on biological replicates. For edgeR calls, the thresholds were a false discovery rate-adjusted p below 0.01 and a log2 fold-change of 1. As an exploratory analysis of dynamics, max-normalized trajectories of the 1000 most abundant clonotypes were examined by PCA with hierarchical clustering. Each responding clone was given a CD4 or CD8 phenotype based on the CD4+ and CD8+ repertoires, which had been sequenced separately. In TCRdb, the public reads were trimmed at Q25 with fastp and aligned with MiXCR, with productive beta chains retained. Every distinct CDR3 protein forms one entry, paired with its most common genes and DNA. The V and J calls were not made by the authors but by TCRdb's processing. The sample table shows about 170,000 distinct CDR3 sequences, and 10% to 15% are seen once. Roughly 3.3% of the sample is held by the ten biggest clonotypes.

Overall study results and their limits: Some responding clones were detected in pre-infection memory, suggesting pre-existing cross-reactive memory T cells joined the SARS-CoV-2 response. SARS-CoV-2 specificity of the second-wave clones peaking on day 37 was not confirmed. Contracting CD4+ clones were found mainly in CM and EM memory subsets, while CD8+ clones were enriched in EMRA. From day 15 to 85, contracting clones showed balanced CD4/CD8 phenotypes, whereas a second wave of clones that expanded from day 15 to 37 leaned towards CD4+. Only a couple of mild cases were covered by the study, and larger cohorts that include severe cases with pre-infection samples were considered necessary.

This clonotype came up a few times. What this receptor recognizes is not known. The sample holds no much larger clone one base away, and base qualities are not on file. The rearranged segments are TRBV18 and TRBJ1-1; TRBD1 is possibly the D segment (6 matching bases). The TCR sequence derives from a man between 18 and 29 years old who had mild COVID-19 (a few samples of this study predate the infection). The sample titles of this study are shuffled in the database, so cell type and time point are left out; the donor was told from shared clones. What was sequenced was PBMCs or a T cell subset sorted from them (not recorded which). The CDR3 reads CASSPLKGAEAFF. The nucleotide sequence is TGTGCCAGCTCACCACTGAAGGGGGCTGAAGCTTTCTTT.